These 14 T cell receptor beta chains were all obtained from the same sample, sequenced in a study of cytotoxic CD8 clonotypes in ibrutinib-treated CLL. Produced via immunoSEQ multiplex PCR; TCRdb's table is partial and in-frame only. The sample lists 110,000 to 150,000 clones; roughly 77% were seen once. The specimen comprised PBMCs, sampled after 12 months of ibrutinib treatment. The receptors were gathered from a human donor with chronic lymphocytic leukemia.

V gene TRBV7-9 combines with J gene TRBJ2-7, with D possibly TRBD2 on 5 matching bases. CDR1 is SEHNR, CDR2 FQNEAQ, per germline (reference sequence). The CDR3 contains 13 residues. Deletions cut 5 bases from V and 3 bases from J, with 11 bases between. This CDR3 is CASSPHGGYEQYF. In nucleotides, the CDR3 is TGTGCCAGCAGCCCCCATGGAGGCTACGAGCAGTACTTC.

CDR3 coding DNA: TGTGCCAGCAGTTCGGGGGACAACTATGGCTACACCTTC. As protein: CASSSGDNYGYTF. The chain couples TRBV7-3 to TRBJ1-2; the D gene is possibly TRBD1 (5 bases). The CDR3 covers 13 residues. Trimming shortened V by 6 bases and J by 2 bases, and 10 bases separated the two germline ends. The germline V gene encodes CDR1 SGHTA and CDR2 FQGTGA.

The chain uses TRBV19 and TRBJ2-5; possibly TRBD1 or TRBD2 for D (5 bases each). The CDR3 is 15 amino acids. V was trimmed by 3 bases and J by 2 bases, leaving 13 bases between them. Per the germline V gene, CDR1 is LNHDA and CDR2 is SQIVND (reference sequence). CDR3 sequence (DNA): TGTGCCAGTAGTATCGGGACCATCCGACAAGAGACCCAGTACTTC. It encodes CASSIGTIRQETQYF.

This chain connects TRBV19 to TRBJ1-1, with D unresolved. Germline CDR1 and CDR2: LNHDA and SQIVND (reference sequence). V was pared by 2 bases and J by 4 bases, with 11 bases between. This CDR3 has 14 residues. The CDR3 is CASSIRALGTEAFF. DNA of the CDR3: TGTGCCAGTAGTATACGGGCCCTGGGCACTGAAGCTTTCTTT.

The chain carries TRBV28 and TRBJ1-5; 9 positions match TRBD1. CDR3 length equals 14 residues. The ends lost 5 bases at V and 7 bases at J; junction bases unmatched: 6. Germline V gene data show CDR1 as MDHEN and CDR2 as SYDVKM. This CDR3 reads CASSNRQGEQPQHF. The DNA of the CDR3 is TGTGCCAGCAGTAATAGACAGGGGGAACAGCCCCAGCATTTT.

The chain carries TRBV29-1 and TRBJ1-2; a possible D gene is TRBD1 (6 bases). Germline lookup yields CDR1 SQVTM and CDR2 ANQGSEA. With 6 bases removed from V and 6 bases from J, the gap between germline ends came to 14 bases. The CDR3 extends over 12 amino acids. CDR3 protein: CSVTGFKDGYTF. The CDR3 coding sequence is TGCAGCGTAACAGGGTTCAAGGATGGCTACACCTTC. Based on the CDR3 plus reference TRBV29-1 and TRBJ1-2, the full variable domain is SAVISQKPSRDICQRGTSLTIQCQVDSQVTMMFWYRQQPGQSLTLIATANQGSEATYESGFVIDKFPISRPNLTFSTLTVSNMSPEDSSIYLCSVTGFKDGYTFGSGTRLTVV.

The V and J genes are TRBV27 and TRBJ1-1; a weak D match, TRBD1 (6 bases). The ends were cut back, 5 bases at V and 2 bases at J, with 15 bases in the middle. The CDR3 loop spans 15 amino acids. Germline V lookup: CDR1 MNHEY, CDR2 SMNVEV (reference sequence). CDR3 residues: CASSTNRATNTEAFF. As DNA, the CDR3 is TGTGCCAGCAGTACTAACAGGGCGACAAACACTGAAGCTTTCTTT.

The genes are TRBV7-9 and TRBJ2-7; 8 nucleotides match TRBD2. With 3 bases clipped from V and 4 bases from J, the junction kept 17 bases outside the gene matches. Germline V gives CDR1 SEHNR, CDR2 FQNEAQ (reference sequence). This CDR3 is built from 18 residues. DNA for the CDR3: TGTGCCAGCAGCTTTCCGGACGCCCTGAGACTAGCGAGGTACGAGCAGTACTTC. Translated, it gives CASSFPDALRLARYEQYF.

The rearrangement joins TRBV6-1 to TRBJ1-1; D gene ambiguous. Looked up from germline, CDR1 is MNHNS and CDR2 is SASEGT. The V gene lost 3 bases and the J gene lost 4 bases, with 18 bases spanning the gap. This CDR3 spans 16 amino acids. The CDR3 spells CASSDALARIGTEAFF. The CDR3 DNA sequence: TGTGCCAGCAGTGATGCCTTGGCAAGGATTGGCACTGAAGCTTTCTTT.

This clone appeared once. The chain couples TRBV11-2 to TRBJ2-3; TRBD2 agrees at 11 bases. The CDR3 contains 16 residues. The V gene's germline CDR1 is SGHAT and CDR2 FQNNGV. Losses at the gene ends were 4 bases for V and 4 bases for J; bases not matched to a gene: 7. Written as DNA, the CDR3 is TGTGCCAGCAGCTCAAGACTAGCGGGATCCCCAGATACGCAGTATTTT. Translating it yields CASSSRLAGSPDTQYF.

The CDR3 reads CASSVGQNLNTEAFF. In DNA, the CDR3 is TGTGCCAGCAGTGTCGGACAGAATTTGAACACTGAAGCTTTCTTT. This sequence joins TRBV25-1 and TRBJ1-1; a weak D match, TRBD1 (6 bases). The ends were cut back, 4 bases at V and 0 bases at J, with 12 bases in the middle. Germline V gene lookup returns CDR1 MGHDK and CDR2 SYGVNS. This CDR3 has 15 residues. The full variable domain, in which reference TRBV25-1 and TRBJ1-1 provide the parts outside the CDR3, is EADIYQTPRYLVIGTGKKITLECSQTMGHDKMYWYQQDPGMELHLIHYSYGVNSTEKGDLSSESTVSRIRTEHFPLTLESARPSHTSQYLCASSVGQNLNTEAFFGQGTRLTVV.

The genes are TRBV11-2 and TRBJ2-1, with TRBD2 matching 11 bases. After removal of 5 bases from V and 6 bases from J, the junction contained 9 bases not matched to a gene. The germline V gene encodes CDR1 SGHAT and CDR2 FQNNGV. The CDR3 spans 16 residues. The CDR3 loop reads CASSPGGLAAFNEQFF. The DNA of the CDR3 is TGTGCCAGCAGCCCGGGGGGACTAGCGGCCTTCAATGAGCAGTTCTTC.

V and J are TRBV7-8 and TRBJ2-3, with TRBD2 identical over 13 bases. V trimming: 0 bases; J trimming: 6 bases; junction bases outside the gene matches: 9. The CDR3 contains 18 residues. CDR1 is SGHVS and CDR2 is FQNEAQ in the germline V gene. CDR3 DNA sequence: TGTGCCAGCAGCTTAGCACTAGCGGGGGGGACACCTGGGGATACGCAGTATTTT. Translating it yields CASSLALAGGTPGDTQYF. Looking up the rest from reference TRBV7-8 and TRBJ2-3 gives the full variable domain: GAGVSQSPRYKVAKRGQDVALRCDPISGHVSLFWYQQALGQGPEFLTYFQNEAQLDKSGLPSDRFFAERPEGSVSTLKIQRTQQEDSAVYLCASSLALAGGTPGDTQYFGPGTRLTVL.

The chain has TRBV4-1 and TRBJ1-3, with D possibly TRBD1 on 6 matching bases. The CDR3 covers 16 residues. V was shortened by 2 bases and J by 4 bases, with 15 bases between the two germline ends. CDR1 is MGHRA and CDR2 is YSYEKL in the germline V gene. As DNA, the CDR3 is TGCGCCAGCAGCCAATTCCACGGGGGCTCCGGAAACACCATATATTTT. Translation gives CASSQFHGGSGNTIYF.